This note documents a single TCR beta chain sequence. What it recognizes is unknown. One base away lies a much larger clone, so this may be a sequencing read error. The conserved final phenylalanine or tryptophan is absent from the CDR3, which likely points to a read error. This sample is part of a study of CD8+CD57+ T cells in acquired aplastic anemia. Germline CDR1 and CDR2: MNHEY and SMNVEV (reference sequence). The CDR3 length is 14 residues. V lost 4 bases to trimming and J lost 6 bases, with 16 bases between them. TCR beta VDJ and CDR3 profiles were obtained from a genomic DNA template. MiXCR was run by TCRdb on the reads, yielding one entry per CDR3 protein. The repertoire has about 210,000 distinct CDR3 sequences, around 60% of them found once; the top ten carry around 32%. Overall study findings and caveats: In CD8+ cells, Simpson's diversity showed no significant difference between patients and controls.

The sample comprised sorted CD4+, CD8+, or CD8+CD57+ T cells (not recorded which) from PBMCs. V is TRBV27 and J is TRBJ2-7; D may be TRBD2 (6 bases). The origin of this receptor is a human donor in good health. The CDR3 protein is CASSSLKGGSEQYL. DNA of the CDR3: TGTGCCAGCAGTTCCCTGAAGGGAGGAAGCGAGCAGTACCTC.